Shown below are 10 T cell receptor beta chains from a single sample sequenced in a study of blood T cell repertoires in COVID-19. Generated by immunoSEQ multiplex PCR, the TCRdb table keeps only in-frame clones and is missing some. The sample has around 200,000 clones, roughly nine tenths seen once; the top ten hold around 21%. The sequencing sample was made of peripheral blood. The receptors come from a man in his 70s with active or convalescent COVID-19.

This clone is a singleton in its sample. V usage is TRBV12-3 or TRBV12-4 and J usage is TRBJ1-2; D perhaps matches TRBD1 (5 bases). V was trimmed by 7 bases and J by 5 bases, leaving 14 bases between them. The CDR3 consists of 13 residues. The CDR3 DNA sequence: TGTGCCAGCACCAAGACAGAAAAGTATGGCTACACCTTC. As protein: CASTKTEKYGYTF.

This rearrangement joins TRBV30 to TRBJ1-1; unclear D gene. V lost 2 bases and J lost 1, with 8 bases in between. The germline gives CDR1 GTSNPN, CDR2 SVGIG (reference sequence). The CDR3 spans 13 residues. The CDR3 reads CAWSLSQNTEAFF. CDR3 bases: TGTGCCTGGAGTCTAAGCCAGAACACTGAAGCTTTCTTT.

The chain recombines TRBV5-6 with TRBJ2-2; a weak D match, TRBD1 (6 bases). V lost 4 bases to trimming and J lost 1 base, with 11 bases between them. This CDR3 contains 15 residues. Germline loops: CDR1 SGHDT, CDR2 YYEEEE. CDR3 region: CASSRGTLNTGELFF. The DNA for the CDR3 is TGTGCCAGCAGCCGAGGGACACTGAACACCGGGGAGCTGTTTTTT. Together with reference TRBV5-6 and TRBJ2-2, the CDR3 gives the full variable domain: DAGVTQSPTHLIKTRGQQVTLRCSPKSGHDTVSWYQQALGQGPQFIFQYYEEEERQRGNFPDRFSGHQFPNYSSELNVNALLLGDSALYLCASSRGTLNTGELFFGEGSRLTVL.

The V and J genes are TRBV3-1 (or the pseudogene TRBV3-2) and TRBJ1-6; possible D gene TRBD1, 6 bases. The CDR3 consists of 17 residues. V was cut by 6 bases and J by 7 bases, with 22 bases left in between. From germline, CDR1 is LGHDT and CDR2 YNNKEL (reference sequence). The CDR3 coding sequence is TGTGCCAGCAGAAAGACCACAGGGAACCCAATCAATTCACCCCTCCACTTT. Translating it yields CASRKTTGNPINSPLHF.

The table lists this clone with a few counts. The chain couples TRBV3-1 (or the pseudogene TRBV3-2) to TRBJ2-2; 10 positions agree with TRBD2. The V segment lost 3 bases and the J segment 2 bases; nucleotides outside the gene matches: 3. Germline V lookup: CDR1 LGHDT, CDR2 YNNKEL (reference sequence). This CDR3 contains 16 residues. Here the CDR3 reads CASSHGLAANTGELFF. CDR3 DNA sequence: TGTGCCAGCAGCCACGGACTAGCGGCCAACACCGGGGAGCTGTTTTTT.

The chain carries TRBV14 and TRBJ2-3; TRBD2 matches at 13 bases. The CDR3 has 14 amino acids. The ends lost 6 bases at V and 7 bases at J; junction bases unmatched: 4. Germline values: CDR1 SGHDN, CDR2 FVKESK. CDR3 residues: CASRRTSGRYTQYF. The CDR3, as DNA: TGTGCCAGCAGACGGACTAGCGGGAGATATACGCAGTATTTT.

The chain joins TRBV6-5 to TRBJ1-6; D possibly corresponds to TRBD1 (5 bases). There are 15 residues in the CDR3. The germline V gene has CDR1 MNHEY and CDR2 SVGAGI. Trimming stripped 0 bases from V and 6 bases from J, with 9 bases between. The CDR3: CASSYSWTFNSPLHF. For the CDR3, the DNA is TGTGCCAGCAGTTACTCGTGGACATTTAATTCACCCCTCCACTTT.

The V gene is TRBV11-2, the J gene TRBJ1-6, with unresolved D. This CDR3 contains 15 residues. Germline V gene sequence: CDR1 SGHAT, CDR2 FQNNGV. Trimming removed 5 bases at V and 0 bases at J, with 8 bases between. Here the CDR3 reads CASSPYSSYNSPLHF. The CDR3 coding sequence is TGTGCCAGCAGCCCCTATAGCTCCTATAATTCACCCCTCCACTTT.

J is TRBJ1-6 and V is TRBV5-4; D call uncertain. The germline V gene encodes CDR1 SGHNT and CDR2 YYREEE (reference sequence). V was trimmed by 2 bases and J by 7 bases, leaving 13 bases between them. This CDR3 is 15 amino acids long. For the CDR3, the DNA is TGTGCCAGCAGCTTTGGAGGCGGTAACAATTCACCCCTCCACTTT. This sequence encodes CASSFGGGNNSPLHF.

V is TRBV27 and J is TRBJ1-5, with D unclear. Germline lookup yields CDR1 MNHEY and CDR2 SMNVEV (reference sequence). Trimming took 2 bases from V and 4 from J, leaving 9 bases between them. The CDR3 covers 14 residues. This CDR3 reads CASSLTENNQPQHF. The CDR3 DNA follows: TGTGCCAGCAGTTTAACAGAGAATAATCAGCCCCAGCATTTT.